This passage covers 2 T cell receptor beta chains from one sample sequenced in a study of shared clonotypes between healthy human individuals. Measured with immunoSEQ multiplex PCR; TCRdb has only the in-frame clones, and not every one. The table lists some 2.1 million clones, 85% to 95% of them singletons, with more than 0.1% in the top ten. Sequencing used naive CD4+ T cells sorted from blood. Documented subset: CD45RA+ positively selected. All receptors derive from a man aged 18 to 29 in good health.

This clone came up a few times. The V call is TRBV10-1, the J call TRBJ1-1, with TRBD1 identical over 7 bases. CDR3 size: 11 residues. Germline V CDR1 and CDR2: WNHNN, SYGVQD (reference sequence). The J segment lost 4 bases and the V segment lost 8 bases, leaving 1 base of the junction unmatched. CDR3 nucleotide sequence: TGCGCCAGCGGGGACAGCACTGAAGCTTTCTTT. Protein: CASGDSTEAFF.

This chain's CDR3 is CASSSMGGGSTYEQYF. Here the CDR3 DNA reads TGTGCCAGCAGCTCCATGGGGGGCGGGTCAACCTACGAGCAGTACTTC. The V call is TRBV5-6, the J call TRBJ2-7; the D gene could be TRBD1 or TRBD2 (6 bases each). CDR1 and CDR2 from the germline V gene are SGHDT and YYEEEE. The ends were cut back, 3 bases at V and 2 bases at J, with 18 bases in the middle. This CDR3 comprises 16 residues. The entire variable domain, with the rest obtained from reference TRBV5-6 and TRBJ2-7, is as follows: DAGVTQSPTHLIKTRGQQVTLRCSPKSGHDTVSWYQQALGQGPQFIFQYYEEEERQRGNFPDRFSGHQFPNYSSELNVNALLLGDSALYLCASSSMGGGSTYEQYFGPGTRLTVT.